This TCR beta chain is from a study of breast tumors, draining lymph nodes, adjacent tissues. Samples came from axillary lymph nodes draining the breast cancer. This clonotype occurred many times. The antigen remains unidentified. Findings and limits, study-wide: Tumor repertoires ranked between lymph nodes and nontumor tissue in diversity, with V and J gene preferences. Data only fit, rather than demonstrated, lymph node origin of most tumor T cells. Data fit most tumor T cells coming from lymph node, expanding in tumor.

TCRdb re-called the multiplex PCR reads with MiXCR, one entry per CDR3 protein. The sample lists about 230,000 distinct CDR3 sequences; 32% were seen once. The CDR3 spans 15 residues. The germline V and J ends were trimmed by 4 bases and 1 base, with 11 bases remaining between them. In germline, CDR1 is LNHDA, CDR2 SQIVND (reference sequence). V and J are TRBV19 and TRBJ1-5; D is unclear. The receptor was derived from a female donor with breast cancer. Some clones in this sample may be carry-over from other donors' samples. Sequenced input: axillary lymph node tissue. The CDR3 spells CASSTRLGSNQPQHF. CDR3 nucleotides: TGTGCCAGTAGTACCCGGTTGGGAAGCAATCAGCCCCAGCATTTT.